One and the same sample provided the 26 T cell receptor beta chains below, sequenced in a study of early T cells in non-severe SARS-CoV-2 infection. TCRdb re-analysed the 5' RACE reads in MiXCR, keeping a single row per CDR3 protein. Of around 47,000 distinct CDR3 sequences in the sample, 11% were seen once. The source material was whole blood. The receptors were sampled from an adult who was a healthcare worker with PCR-confirmed SARS-CoV-2 infection or an uninfected control (not recorded which).

This sequence joins TRBV7-9 and TRBJ2-1; 8 bases are a match to TRBD1. This CDR3 has 15 residues. The V and J ends lost 3 bases and 4 bases, in that order; junction bases with no gene match: 5. CDR1 and CDR2 (germline): SEHNR, FQNEAQ (reference sequence). The CDR3 DNA reads TGTGCCAGCAGCTTCGAGACAGGGGCGTACAATGAGCAGTTCTTC. Protein sequence: CASSFETGAYNEQFF.

This clonotype was seen at least ten times. The J gene is TRBJ2-3, the V gene TRBV9, with 7 positions matching TRBD2. Unmatched junction bases numbered 15, after V lost 2 bases and J lost 3 bases. Germline V CDR1 and CDR2: SGDLS, YYNGEE. This CDR3 comprises 18 residues. CDR3 amino acids: CASSVQAGRQMGTDTQYF. CDR3 in DNA: TGTGCCAGCAGCGTCCAAGCCGGGAGGCAAATGGGAACAGATACGCAGTATTTT.

In this sample, this clonotype turned up a few times. The gene calls are TRBV20-1 and TRBJ2-5, with 11 bases matching TRBD2. The CDR3 length is 18 residues. V lost 5 bases to trimming and J lost 4 bases; unmatched junction nucleotides: 18. Germline V CDR1 and CDR2: DFQATT, SNEGSKA (reference sequence). The CDR3 DNA follows: TGCAGTGCTTCCTCCCCACTAGCGGGGGCTACCGGAGGAGAGACCCAGTACTTC. This sequence encodes CSASSPLAGATGGETQYF.

This clonotype was found many times. The chain has TRBV29-1 and TRBJ2-3; D is undetermined. V was shortened by 4 bases and J by 5 bases, with 10 bases between the two germline ends. The CDR3 sequence is 12 residues long. CDR1 is SQVTM and CDR2 is ANQGSEA in the germline V gene. CDR3 region: CSVGHRGDTQYF. CDR3 nucleotides: TGCAGCGTTGGCCACCGTGGAGATACGCAGTATTTT.

The chain links TRBV4-2 to TRBJ2-7; 8 positions match TRBD1. J gave up 5 bases and V 0 bases, and 6 bases lay outside the gene matches. This CDR3 has 15 residues. Germline values: CDR1 LGHNA, CDR2 YNFKEQ. This CDR3 is CASSQDSQGADEQYF. CDR3 nucleotide sequence: TGTGCCAGCAGCCAAGACTCTCAGGGGGCCGACGAGCAGTACTTC.

This clonotype was detected many times. The chain has TRBV7-8 and TRBJ2-7, with 7 bases that match TRBD1. The CDR3 spans 14 residues. Per the germline V gene, CDR1 is SGHVS and CDR2 is FQNEAQ. The V gene end was trimmed by 7 bases and the J gene end by 2 bases; junction bases not matched to a gene: 8. In nucleotides, the CDR3 is TGTGCCAGCACCCTAGGGGGCCGGGCCTACGAGCAGTACTTC. Amino acid sequence: CASTLGGRAYEQYF.

This chain links TRBV18 with TRBJ2-1; 8 nucleotides match TRBD1. In germline, CDR1 is KGHSH, CDR2 LQKENI. Trimming cost V 1 base and J 4 bases; bases outside gene matches: 3. This CDR3 has 15 amino acids. The CDR3 DNA reads as TGTGCCAGCTCACCACGGGACAGGAATTACAATGAGCAGTTCTTC. It translates to CASSPRDRNYNEQFF.

This clonotype was seen at least ten times. J is TRBJ2-7 and V is TRBV30; D gene uncertain. This CDR3 has 14 residues. The germline V and J ends were trimmed by 5 bases and 5 bases, with 19 bases remaining between them. Germline V lookup: CDR1 GTSNPN, CDR2 SVGIG (reference sequence). Here the CDR3 reads CAWSASPGTNEQYF. CDR3 sequence (DNA): TGTGCCTGGTCGGCTTCCCCTGGCACCAACGAGCAGTACTTC.

In this sample, this clonotype turned up many times. The chain employs TRBV7-2 and TRBJ2-1, with 7 bases identical to TRBD1. V lost 3 bases, J lost 9 bases, and 5 bases stayed unmatched. Germline lookup yields CDR1 SGHTA and CDR2 FQGNSA. This CDR3 has 13 amino acids. CDR3 amino acids: CASSFKGAAEQFF. The CDR3 region has the DNA TGTGCCAGCAGCTTTAAGGGGGCCGCTGAGCAGTTCTTC.

This chain connects TRBV21-1 to TRBJ2-5; TRBD1 is the table's D call and was not checked against the DNA. TRBV21-1 is deemed a pseudogene. The CDR3 length is 15 residues. Here the CDR3 DNA reads TGTGCCAGCAGCAAAGTTCCAGGGCGGCAAGAGACCCAGTACTTC. Its protein is CASSKVPGRQETQYF.

This chain uses TRBV2 with TRBJ2-1, with 10 bases fitting TRBD2. J lost 7 bases, V lost 4 bases, and 1 base had no gene match. This CDR3 has 13 residues. Germline lookup yields CDR1 SNHLY and CDR2 FYNNEI. The CDR3 DNA reads as TGTGCCAGCAGTGGAGCGGGGGGGAATGAGCAGTTCTTC. It translates to CASSGAGGNEQFF.

The chain carries TRBV7-2 and TRBJ2-7; no firm D call. CDR1 is SGHTA and CDR2 is FQGNSA in the germline V gene. There are 13 residues in the CDR3. Deletions cut 4 bases from V and 1 base from J, with 8 bases between. CDR3 DNA: TGTGCCAGCAGCTCCCGGGCATCCTACGAGCAGTACTTC. Translating it yields CASSSRASYEQYF.

This clonotype was detected a few times. The chain is built from TRBV7-9 and TRBJ2-2; 7 bases map to TRBD1. Germline V gene sequence: CDR1 SEHNR, CDR2 FQNEAQ (reference sequence). The CDR3 is made up of 23 amino acids. J lost 2 bases, V lost 2 bases, and 26 bases had no gene match. As DNA, the CDR3 is TGTGCCAGCAGCTTACGATTTCGGCAGGGGGTTAACAACGTTCCCATTAACACCGGGGAGCTGTTTTTT. It translates to CASSLRFRQGVNNVPINTGELFF.

The chain couples TRBV5-1 to TRBJ1-6; TRBD1 matches 12 bases. This CDR3 is 17 amino acids long. CDR1 and CDR2 from the germline V gene are SGHRS and YFSETQ. The ends lost 4 bases at V and 10 bases at J; junction bases unmatched: 12. This chain's CDR3 is CASSGEPGQGAGSPLHF. The CDR3 DNA sequence: TGCGCCAGCAGCGGAGAGCCGGGACAGGGGGCTGGGTCACCCCTCCACTTT.

The chain combines TRBV6-1 with TRBJ1-2; TRBD1 matches 7 bases. Germline-derived CDR1 and CDR2 are MNHNS and SASEGT. V lost 3 bases and J lost 6; bases outside the gene matches: 16. This CDR3 has 17 residues. CDR3 in amino acids: CASSDPSAGGTDNGYTF. DNA for the CDR3: TGTGCCAGCAGTGATCCGTCGGCTGGAGGGACAGACAATGGCTACACCTTC.

This clonotype was picked up many times. The DNA of the CDR3 is TGTGCCAGCAGCCAAGCTGTGGATACGCAGTATTTT. Residues: CASSQAVDTQYF. This rearrangement joins TRBV3-1 to TRBJ2-3; no clear D. Trimming left V 1 base short and J 6 bases short, with 5 bases between. The CDR3 contains 12 residues. Germline V gives CDR1 LGHDT, CDR2 YNNKEL (reference sequence).

Only a few counts were recorded for this clonotype. V usage is TRBV24-1 and J usage is TRBJ2-3, with TRBD1 matching 9 bases. From germline, CDR1 is KGHDR and CDR2 SFDVKD. There are 17 residues in the CDR3. J gave up 4 bases and V 10 bases, and 17 bases lay outside the gene matches. CDR3 amino acids: CATYKRRDRENSDTQYF. CDR3 sequence (DNA): TGTGCCACTTACAAACGCCGGGACAGGGAAAATTCAGATACGCAGTATTTT.

This clonotype was detected ten times or more. The J gene is TRBJ2-5, the V gene TRBV18; no clear D gene. V lost 5 bases and J lost 2, with 6 bases in between. Germline CDR1 reads KGHSH; CDR2 reads LQKENI. The CDR3 runs to 12 residues. Here the CDR3 DNA reads TGTGCCAGCTCAACCCTTCAAGAGACCCAGTACTTC. This encodes CASSTLQETQYF.

This clonotype was counted at least ten times. The chain employs TRBV11-2 and TRBJ2-2; D remains unclear. Germline values: CDR1 SGHAT, CDR2 FQNNGV. V lost 1 base, J lost 1 base, and 7 bases lay in between. CDR3 length: 15 residues. The DNA for the CDR3 is TGTGCCAGCAGCTTAGGGCACGGGAACACCGGGGAGCTGTTTTTT. It is translated as CASSLGHGNTGELFF.

This clonotype was seen many times. The V call is TRBV5-1, the J call TRBJ2-7, with D perhaps TRBD1 (6 bases). There are 13 residues in the CDR3. Germline assignment: CDR1 SGHRS and CDR2 YFSETQ. The germline V and J ends were trimmed by 3 bases and 4 bases, with 11 bases remaining between them. In DNA form, the CDR3 reads TGCGCCAGCAGCTCGACCAGGGGATACGAGCAGTACTTC. Translation gives CASSSTRGYEQYF.

This clonotype was detected ten times or more. This chain connects TRBV2 to TRBJ2-7, with TRBD2 identical over 8 bases. V gave up 5 bases and J gave up 7 bases; unmatched junction bases: 13. The CDR3 covers 15 residues. Germline CDR1 SNHLY, CDR2 FYNNEI. CDR3 loop: CASSQSGGPVGEQYF. For the CDR3, the DNA is TGTGCCAGCAGTCAAAGCGGGGGCCCAGTCGGAGAGCAGTACTTC.

This clonotype was recorded many times. The rearrangement links TRBV11-1 to TRBJ2-7; D not resolved. The germline V and J ends were trimmed by 4 bases and 3 bases, with 7 bases remaining between them. The CDR3 spans 12 residues. The germline CDR1 and CDR2 sequences are SGHAT and FQDESV (reference sequence). The CDR3 sequence is CASSSYSYEQYF. CDR3 in DNA: TGTGCCAGCAGCTCGTACAGCTACGAGCAGTACTTC.

V gene TRBV5-6 combines with J gene TRBJ2-7, with D perhaps matching TRBD1 or TRBD2 (5 bases each). CDR3 size: 15 residues. From germline, CDR1 is SGHDT and CDR2 YYEEEE. Trimming shortened V by 5 bases and J by 6 bases, and 21 bases separated the two germline ends. CDR3 DNA sequence: TGTGCCAGCAGGCGCACCGGGACCGCTCGAAGCGAGCAGTACTTC. Its protein product is CASRRTGTARSEQYF.

The rearrangement joins TRBV9 to TRBJ2-2; a weak D match, TRBD2 (5 bases). V was cut by 4 bases and J by 1 base, with 11 bases left in between. The CDR3 is 15 amino acids. In germline, CDR1 is SGDLS, CDR2 YYNGEE. The CDR3 DNA reads as TGTGCCAGCAGCCCCTCGGGGAAGAACACCGGGGAGCTGTTTTTT. Amino acids: CASSPSGKNTGELFF.

This clonotype was observed many times. The chain links TRBV12-3 or TRBV12-4 to TRBJ2-1, with 8 bases identical to TRBD1. CDR3 size: 14 residues. V lost 5 bases, J lost 8 bases, and 8 bases stayed unmatched. The CDR3 region has the DNA TGTGCCAGCAGTCGGATGGGGGGACAGGATGAGCAGTTCTTC. Amino acid sequence: CASSRMGGQDEQFF.

This clonotype has ten or more counts. This chain links TRBV7-2 with TRBJ1-5, with D perhaps TRBD1 (6 bases). Between the trimmed V and J ends, which lost 3 bases and 5 bases, there was a span of 8 bases. The germline CDR1 and CDR2 sequences are SGHTA and FQGNSA. There are 13 residues in the CDR3. For the CDR3, the DNA is TGTGCCAGCAGCTTGCAGGGGCATCAGCCCCAGCATTTT. It translates to CASSLQGHQPQHF.